This T cell receptor (beta chain) was recorded in a study of post-analysis software for immune sequencing data. Regarding the study as a whole: Significantly lower normalized Chao1 diversity was found in patients with multiple sclerosis relative to controls. Relative to controls, patients had about five TRBV segments at higher frequency, with TRBV5-6, TRBV5-1 and TRBV20-1 among these.

This clonotype has more than one count but fewer than ten. Its target is not known. The length of the CDR3 is 12 residues. Germline loops: CDR1 SGHTA, CDR2 FQGNSA. The ends were cut back, 5 bases at V and 14 bases at J, with 16 bases in the middle. Presence of unique molecular identifiers characterized the TCR beta cDNA libraries. TCRdb analysed the PCR reads with MiXCR anew, one entry per CDR3 protein. The sample holds hundreds of thousands of distinct CDR3 sequences; under 55% are singletons and the top ten take over 10%. This clonotype was obtained from a girl aged 5-17 years with multiple sclerosis. The V and J genes are TRBV7-2 and TRBJ2-4; D ambiguous. Sequencing input: blood. The CDR3 DNA follows: TGTGCCAGCAGCCGAGAAACTACGAGCAAGTACTTC. Protein sequence: CASSRETTSKYF.